This T cell receptor beta chain came from a study of T cell repertoires in cytomegalovirus infection. Germline-derived CDR1 and CDR2 are MRHNA and SNTAGT. This CDR3 comprises 13 residues. The V end lost 3 bases, the J end lost 6 bases, and 9 bases lay between the germline ends. Comment on this clonotype: The antigen remains unidentified.

Using its own MiXCR run on the reads, TCRdb lists one record per CDR3 protein. Counted here are about 180,000 distinct CDR3 sequences, about 15% occurring once; the ten biggest clones make up 25% to 30%. Notes on the study in general: HLA-C-restricted CMV-specific TCR beta clonotypes were dominant in the ex vivo response.

The rearrangement links TRBV6-4 to TRBJ1-5, with unresolved D. The specimen was PBMCs. This receptor was identified in a human donor in good health (CMV status not recorded). Some clones in this sample may be carry-over from other donors' samples. Here the CDR3 reads CASSEAPGQPQHF. The CDR3 coding sequence is TGTGCCAGCAGTGAAGCCCCTGGTCAGCCCCAGCATTTT.